A single sample is the source of the 19 T cell receptor beta chains below, sequenced in a study of blood T cell repertoires in COVID-19. Generated by immunoSEQ multiplex PCR, the TCRdb table keeps only in-frame clones and is missing some. The sample holds 100,000 to 150,000 clones; about 84% are singletons and the top ten take over 4.5%. The sequenced sample was peripheral blood. Every receptor here comes from a human donor in a cohort sampled during active COVID-19.

This clone was found once. J is TRBJ2-3 and V is TRBV27; 7 nucleotides line up with TRBD1. Germline V gives CDR1 MNHEY, CDR2 SMNVEV (reference sequence). The CDR3 contains 14 residues. With 6 bases clipped from V and 0 bases from J, the junction kept 3 bases outside the gene matches. In nucleotides, the CDR3 is TGTGCCAGCAGGCCGACAGGGAGCACAGATACGCAGTATTTT. The encoded protein is CASRPTGSTDTQYF.

This chain links TRBV19 with TRBJ2-5; tentative D call: TRBD1 (6 bases). The CDR3 has 13 residues. Germline-derived CDR1 and CDR2 are LNHDA and SQIVND (reference sequence). Trimming shortened V by 3 bases and J by 5 bases, and 10 bases separated the two germline ends. The CDR3 region has the DNA TGTGCCAGTAGTATCGGACAGAAGGAGACCCAGTACTTC. Translation: CASSIGQKETQYF.

The gene calls are TRBV19 and TRBJ2-5, with 9 bases lining up with TRBD2. The germline V gene has CDR1 LNHDA and CDR2 SQIVND (reference sequence). V trimming: 8 bases; J trimming: 0 bases; junction bases outside the gene matches: 7. The CDR3 loop spans 15 amino acids. The CDR3 region has the DNA TGTGCCAGTCGCGAAGCGGGAGGCAACCAAGAGACCCAGTACTTC. This gives the protein CASREAGGNQETQYF.

The J gene is TRBJ2-5, the V gene TRBV6-2 or TRBV6-3, with D possibly being TRBD2 (5 bases). CDR1 MNHEY and CDR2 SVGEGT come from the germline V gene. The CDR3 is made up of 16 amino acids. V gave up 3 bases and J gave up 2 bases, with 16 bases separating them. Here the CDR3 reads CASSYRSGGLQETQYF. Here the CDR3 DNA reads TGTGCCAGCAGTTATCGTTCCGGCGGGCTTCAAGAGACCCAGTACTTC.

This clone was seen once. The chain employs TRBV7-8 and TRBJ1-1; D might be TRBD1 (5 bases). The CDR3 spans 15 residues. Germline CDR1 SGHVS, CDR2 FQNEAQ. Trimming removed 4 bases from V and 7 bases from J, with 19 bases in between. CDR3 loop: CASSSLTGTGDEAFF. CDR3 nucleotides: TGTGCCAGCAGCTCACTTACCGGGACGGGAGATGAAGCTTTCTTT.

This chain joins TRBV13 and TRBJ2-3; D is ambiguous. Germline values: CDR1 PRHDT, CDR2 FYEKMQ (reference sequence). There are 14 residues in the CDR3. Trimming shortened V by 0 bases and J by 8 bases, and 12 bases separated the two germline ends. The CDR3 sequence is CASSLGLLDATQYF. The DNA for the CDR3 is TGTGCCAGCAGCTTAGGATTGCTAGACGCTACGCAGTATTTT.

The chain combines TRBV6-5 with TRBJ2-7; the D gene is possibly TRBD1 (5 bases). This CDR3 comprises 14 residues. Trimming stripped 6 bases from V and 5 bases from J, with 17 bases between. The V gene's germline CDR1 is MNHEY and CDR2 SVGAGI. CDR3 region: CASRHDSSRHEQYF. CDR3 in DNA: TGTGCCAGCAGACACGACAGTTCGCGGCACGAGCAGTACTTC.

This sequence joins TRBV18 and TRBJ2-5; 7 bases are shared with TRBD1. There are 16 residues in the CDR3. The germline gives CDR1 KGHSH, CDR2 LQKENI. Trimming cost V 3 bases and J 5 bases; bases outside gene matches: 12. The CDR3, as DNA: TGTGCCAGCTCACCTTACAAGGTCGAGACAGGGGAGACCCAGTACTTC. Translation gives CASSPYKVETGETQYF.

This rearrangement joins TRBV5-6 to TRBJ2-3, with TRBD1 as a possible D gene (7 bases). V was cut by 4 bases and J by 2 bases, with 14 bases left in between. There are 15 residues in the CDR3. Germline CDR1 reads SGHDT; CDR2 reads YYEEEE. As DNA, the CDR3 is TGTGCCAGCAGCCCGCCAGGGGGGAACACAGATACGCAGTATTTT. It specifies CASSPPGGNTDTQYF.

The chain links TRBV28 to TRBJ1-2, with D possibly being TRBD1 (6 bases). CDR3 size: 15 residues. V lost 2 bases, J lost 4 bases, and 14 bases lay in between. The germline gives CDR1 MDHEN, CDR2 SYDVKM. The CDR3 region is CASSLSPGQIYGYTF. For the CDR3, the DNA is TGTGCCAGCAGTTTAAGCCCCGGACAGATCTATGGCTACACCTTC.

The rearrangement uses TRBV6-1 and TRBJ2-7; no firm D call. Germline V gives CDR1 MNHNS, CDR2 SASEGT. This CDR3 is 15 amino acids long. V was clipped by 0 bases and J by 4 bases, with 13 bases between them. The CDR3 DNA sequence: TGTGCCAGCAGTGAAGCGAGTTCCCGACTTTACGAGCAGTACTTC. Residues: CASSEASSRLYEQYF.

The chain is built from TRBV30 and TRBJ2-3; D might be TRBD1 (5 bases). Per the germline V gene, CDR1 is GTSNPN and CDR2 is SVGIG (reference sequence). The CDR3 extends over 15 amino acids. Trimming took off 0 bases at V and 0 bases at J, with 10 bases between the two ends. This chain's CDR3 is CAWSVWGQSTDTQYF. In DNA, the CDR3 is TGTGCCTGGAGTGTTTGGGGCCAGAGCACAGATACGCAGTATTTT. The variable domain in full, completed from reference TRBV30 and TRBJ2-3, reads SQTIHQWPATLVQPVGSPLSLECTVEGTSNPNLYWYRQAAGRGLQLLFYSVGIGQISSEVPQNLSASRPQDRQFILSSKKLLLSDSGFYLCAWSVWGQSTDTQYFGPGTRLTVL.

This clone was observed a handful of times. The V call is TRBV10-3, the J call TRBJ2-2, with 7 bases aligning to TRBD2. From germline, CDR1 is ENHRY and CDR2 SYGVKD. V lost 2 bases, J lost 7 bases, and 7 bases stayed unmatched. The CDR3 loop spans 15 amino acids. Here the CDR3 DNA reads TGTGCCATCAGTGAGGCCCCGGGAGGAAACGGGGAGCTGTTTTTT. Amino acids: CAISEAPGGNGELFF.

The chain uses TRBV3-1 (or the pseudogene TRBV3-2) and TRBJ2-1; TRBD2 matches at 13 bases. The CDR3 loop spans 19 amino acids. Germline V gene data show CDR1 as LGHDT and CDR2 as YNNKEL (reference sequence). Trimming removed 4 bases from V and 8 bases from J; junction bases left unmatched: 17. The CDR3 DNA reads TGTGCCAGCAGCCCAACTAGCGGGAGGGCGGTCCTACCATTAGATGAGCAGTTCTTC. Translation gives CASSPTSGRAVLPLDEQFF.

The V gene is TRBV5-1, the J gene TRBJ2-1; maybe TRBD2 (6 bases). The V end was cut by 0 bases, the J end by 9 bases, with 16 bases between. The CDR3 is made up of 15 amino acids. Germline V CDR1 and CDR2: SGHRS, YFSETQ. The CDR3 is CASSLGLVGGGEQFF. CDR3 sequence (DNA): TGCGCCAGCAGCTTGGGACTAGTTGGCGGCGGTGAGCAGTTCTTC.

The chain uses TRBV7-2 and TRBJ2-3, with TRBD2 matching over 11 bases. J was trimmed by 1 base and V by 10 bases; bases with no gene match: 4. The CDR3 is 14 residues long. Germline assignment: CDR1 SGHTA and CDR2 FQGNSA. DNA for the CDR3: TGTGCCACTAGTAGCGGGAGGGGCACAGATACGCAGTATTTT. It specifies CATSSGRGTDTQYF.

The J gene is TRBJ2-1, the V gene TRBV5-6, with 11 bases matching TRBD2. This CDR3 has 16 amino acids. Germline CDR1 is SGHDT and CDR2 is YYEEEE. Trimming cost V 3 bases and J 3 bases; bases outside gene matches: 5. The CDR3 protein is CASSWDSGRVYNEQFF. The CDR3 DNA follows: TGTGCCAGCAGCTGGGATAGCGGGAGGGTCTACAATGAGCAGTTCTTC.

The rearrangement joins TRBV7-2 to TRBJ2-5; D is perhaps TRBD1 (6 bases). The germline gives CDR1 SGHTA, CDR2 FQGNSA. Trimming stripped 3 bases from V and 2 bases from J, with 13 bases between. This CDR3 is 15 amino acids long. The CDR3 loop is CASSFWGRKQETQYF. DNA of the CDR3: TGTGCCAGCAGCTTTTGGGGGCGGAAACAAGAGACCCAGTACTTC.

The V call is TRBV6-5, the J call TRBJ1-1; D remains ambiguous. Trimming pared 0 bases from V and 2 bases from J, leaving 10 bases between. CDR3 length: 15 amino acids. Looked up from germline, CDR1 is MNHEY and CDR2 is SVGAGI. CDR3: CASSYSSLVNTEAFF. DNA for the CDR3: TGTGCCAGCAGTTACTCGAGTTTAGTAAACACTGAAGCTTTCTTT.